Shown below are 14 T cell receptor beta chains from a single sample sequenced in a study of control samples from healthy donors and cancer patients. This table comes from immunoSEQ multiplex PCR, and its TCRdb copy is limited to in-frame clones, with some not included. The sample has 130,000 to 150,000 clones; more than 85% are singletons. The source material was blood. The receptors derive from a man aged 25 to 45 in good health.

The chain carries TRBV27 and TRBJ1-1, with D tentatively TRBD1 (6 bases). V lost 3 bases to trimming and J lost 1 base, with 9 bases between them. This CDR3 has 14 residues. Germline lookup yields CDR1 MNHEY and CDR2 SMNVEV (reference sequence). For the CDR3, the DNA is TGTGCCAGCAGTTTCGGGACAACGAACACTGAAGCTTTCTTT. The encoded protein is CASSFGTTNTEAFF.

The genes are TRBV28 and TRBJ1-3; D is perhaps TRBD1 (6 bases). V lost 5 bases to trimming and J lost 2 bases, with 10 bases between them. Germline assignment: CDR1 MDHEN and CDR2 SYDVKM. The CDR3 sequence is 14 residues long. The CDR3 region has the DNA TGTGCCAGCAGTCCGGGACACCCTGGAAACACCATATATTTT. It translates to CASSPGHPGNTIYF.

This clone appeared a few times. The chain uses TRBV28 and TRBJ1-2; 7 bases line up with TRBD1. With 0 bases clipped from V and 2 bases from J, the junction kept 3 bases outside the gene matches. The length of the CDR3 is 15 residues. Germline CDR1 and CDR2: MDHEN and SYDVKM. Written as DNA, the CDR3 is TGTGCCAGCAGTTTATGGGGACAGTTCAACTATGGCTACACCTTC. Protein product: CASSLWGQFNYGYTF.

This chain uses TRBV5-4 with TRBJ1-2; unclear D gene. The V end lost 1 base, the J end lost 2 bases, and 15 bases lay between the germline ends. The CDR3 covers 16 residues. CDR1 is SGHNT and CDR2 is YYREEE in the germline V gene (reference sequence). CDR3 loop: CASSLMEGLANYGYTF. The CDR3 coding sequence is TGTGCCAGCAGCTTGATGGAGGGTTTGGCGAACTATGGCTACACCTTC. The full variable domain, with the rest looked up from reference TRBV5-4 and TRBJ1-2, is ETGVTQSPTHLIKTRGQQVTLRCSSQSGHNTVSWYQQALGQGPQFIFQYYREEENGRGNFPPRFSGLQFPNYSSELNVNALELDDSALYLCASSLMEGLANYGYTFGSGTRLTVV.

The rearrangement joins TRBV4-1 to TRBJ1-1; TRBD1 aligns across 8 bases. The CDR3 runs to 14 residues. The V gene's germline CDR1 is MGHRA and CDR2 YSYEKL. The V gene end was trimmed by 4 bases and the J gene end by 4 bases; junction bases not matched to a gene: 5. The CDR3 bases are TGCGCCAGCAGCCGAACGACAGGGGCCACTGAAGCTTTCTTT. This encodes CASSRTTGATEAFF.

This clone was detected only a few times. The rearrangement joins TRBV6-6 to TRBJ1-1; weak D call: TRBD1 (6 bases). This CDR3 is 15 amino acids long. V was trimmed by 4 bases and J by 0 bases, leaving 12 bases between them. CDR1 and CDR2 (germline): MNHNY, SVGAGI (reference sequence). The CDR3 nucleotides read TGTGCCAGCAGTTGGAGACAGGCCATGAACACTGAAGCTTTCTTT. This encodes CASSWRQAMNTEAFF.

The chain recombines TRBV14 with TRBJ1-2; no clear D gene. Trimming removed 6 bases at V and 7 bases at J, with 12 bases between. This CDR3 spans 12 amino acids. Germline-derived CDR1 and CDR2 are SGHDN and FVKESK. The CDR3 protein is CASSISGGGYTF. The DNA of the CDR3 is TGTGCCAGCAGTATCAGTGGAGGTGGCTACACCTTC.

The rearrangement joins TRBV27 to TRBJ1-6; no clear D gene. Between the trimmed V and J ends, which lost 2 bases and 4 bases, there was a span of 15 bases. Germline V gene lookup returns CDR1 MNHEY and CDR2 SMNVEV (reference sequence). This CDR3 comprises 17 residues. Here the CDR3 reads CASSLSQPQLYNSPLHF. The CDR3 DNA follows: TGTGCCAGCAGTTTAAGCCAACCCCAGCTTTATAATTCACCCCTCCACTTT.

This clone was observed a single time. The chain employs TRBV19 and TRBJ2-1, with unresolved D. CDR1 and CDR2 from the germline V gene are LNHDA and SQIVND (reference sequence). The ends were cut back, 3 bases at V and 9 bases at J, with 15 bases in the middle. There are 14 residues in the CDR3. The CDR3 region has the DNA TGTGCCAGTAGTATCTCTCTCGCTCAGACTGAGCAGTTCTTC. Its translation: CASSISLAQTEQFF.

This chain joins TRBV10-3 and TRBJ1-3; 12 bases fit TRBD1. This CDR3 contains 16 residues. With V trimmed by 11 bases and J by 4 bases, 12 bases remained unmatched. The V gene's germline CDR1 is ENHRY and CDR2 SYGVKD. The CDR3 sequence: CAAARGQGASGNTIYF. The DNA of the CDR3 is TGTGCCGCGGCGAGGGGACAGGGGGCTTCGGGAAACACCATATATTTT.

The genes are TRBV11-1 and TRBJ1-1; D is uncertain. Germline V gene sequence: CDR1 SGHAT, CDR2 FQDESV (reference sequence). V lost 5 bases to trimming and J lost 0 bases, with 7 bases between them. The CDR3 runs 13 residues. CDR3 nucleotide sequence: TGTGCCAGCAGCCAAAGGATGAACACTGAAGCTTTCTTT. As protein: CASSQRMNTEAFF. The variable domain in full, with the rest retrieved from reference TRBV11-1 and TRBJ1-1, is EAEVAQSPRYKITEKSQAVAFWCDPISGHATLYWYRQILGQGPELLVQFQDESVVDDSQLPKDRFSAERLKGVDSTLKIQPAELGDSAMYLCASSQRMNTEAFFGQGTRLTVV.

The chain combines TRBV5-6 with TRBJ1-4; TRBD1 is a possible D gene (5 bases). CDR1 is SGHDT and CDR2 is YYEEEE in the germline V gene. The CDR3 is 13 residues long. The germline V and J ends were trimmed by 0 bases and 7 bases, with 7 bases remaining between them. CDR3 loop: CASSLAGGEKLFF. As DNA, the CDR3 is TGTGCCAGCAGCTTGGCCGGGGGTGAAAAACTGTTTTTT.

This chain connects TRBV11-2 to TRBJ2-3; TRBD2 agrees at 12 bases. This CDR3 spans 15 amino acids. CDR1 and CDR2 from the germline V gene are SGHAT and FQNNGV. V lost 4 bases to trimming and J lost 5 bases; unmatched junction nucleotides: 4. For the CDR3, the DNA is TGTGCCAGCAGCTCCCTAGCGGGGGGGCTAGATACGCAGTATTTT. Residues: CASSSLAGGLDTQYF.

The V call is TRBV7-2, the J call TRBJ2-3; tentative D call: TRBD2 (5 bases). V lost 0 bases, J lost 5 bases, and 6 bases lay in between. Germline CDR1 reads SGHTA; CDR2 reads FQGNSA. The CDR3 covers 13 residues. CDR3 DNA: TGTGCCAGCAGCTTAGCGGCGGGAGATACGCAGTATTTT. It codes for CASSLAAGDTQYF.